The rows below give T cell receptor beta chains drawn from one sample of a study of blood T cell repertoires in COVID-19. Generated by immunoSEQ multiplex PCR, the TCRdb table keeps only in-frame clones and is missing some. The sample shows over 600,000 clones, 85% to 90% of them seen only once. The source material was peripheral blood. These receptor sequences come from a woman younger than 35 with acute or convalescent COVID-19. Each CDR3 is given with its conserved first and last residue. The D gene is left open where the match is weak. Clone size is not always given. Where it is, it says once, few, many or a class for expanded clones.

>-|TRBD1|TRBV6-4|TRBJ1-1
TGTGCCAGCAGAGACAGGGGTGGCACTGAAGCTTTCTTT
CASRDRGGTEAFF
>once|-|TRBV5-8|TRBJ2-2
TGTGCCAGCAGCGGCGGGGGCCGATTGGTGGGGGAGCTGTTTTTT
CASSGGGRLVGELFF
>-|TRBD2|TRBV6-6|TRBJ2-1
TGTGCCAGCAGTTACTCTGCGGGGGAGTACAATGAGCAGTTCTTC
CASSYSAGEYNEQFF
>once|TRBD2|TRBV6-6|TRBJ2-1
TGTGCCAGCAGTCCGACTAGCGGGGGGTACAATGAGCAGTTCTTC
CASSPTSGGYNEQFF
>-|-|TRBV6-5|TRBJ1-5
TGTGCCAGCAGCTTACGACAGGCCCACAATCAGCCCCAGCATTTT
CASSLRQAHNQPQHF
>-|-|TRBV18|TRBJ2-7
TGTGCCAGCTCACCTAAGGGCACAGGGTGGCCCTACGAGCAGTACTTC
CASSPKGTGWPYEQYF
>once|TRBD2|TRBV11-1|TRBJ2-1
TGTGCCAGCAGCTTCGACCGGGACTACCTCTACAATGAGCAGTTCTTC
CASSFDRDYLYNEQFF
>-|-|TRBV4-2|TRBJ2-5
TGTGCCAGCAGCCGGACGGGAGAGGGGGCACGGGAGACCCAGTACTTC
CASSRTGEGARETQYF
>many|TRBD1|TRBV5-1|TRBJ1-1
TGCGCCAGCAGTTTTGGGACAGCGAACACTGAAGCTTTCTTT
CASSFGTANTEAFF
>-|-|TRBV24-1|TRBJ2-3
TGTGCCACCAGTGATTTGTCGGGAGATACGCAGTATTTT
CATSDLSGDTQYF
>few|-|TRBV7-2|TRBJ2-7
TGTGCCAGCAGCTCCGACAGGACCTCCTACGAGCAGTACTTC
CASSSDRTSYEQYF
>-|-|TRBV10-1|TRBJ1-1
TGCGCCAGCAGTGAAGTTGGGGCGGGGACCCCTAACACTGAAGCTTTCTTT
CASSEVGAGTPNTEAFF
>-|-|TRBV15|TRBJ2-5
TGTGCCACCCGAGTCTCCGGGAACCAAGAGACCCAGTACTTC
CATRVSGNQETQYF
>-|-|TRBV29-1|TRBJ1-1
TGCAGCGTTGAGGCAGAACTGAACACTGAAGCTTTCTTT
CSVEAELNTEAFF
>-|TRBD1|TRBV7-2|TRBJ1-5
TGTGCCAGCCGGGGGACAGGAGAGAATCAGCCCCAGCATTTT
CASRGTGENQPQHF
>-|TRBD1|TRBV6-5|TRBJ1-2
TGTGCCAGCAAAGAGGGGGGACAGACCTATGGCTACACCTTC
CASKEGGQTYGYTF
>-|TRBD2|TRBV11-3|TRBJ2-1
TGTGCCAGCAGCCCTGGGACTAGCGGGGCCCTACAGTTCTTC
CASSPGTSGALQFF
>-|-|TRBV19|TRBJ1-4
TGTGCCAGTACCCCACTGAGGGGGAGTGAAAAACTGTTTTTT
CASTPLRGSEKLFF
>-|TRBD1|TRBV24-1|TRBJ2-2
TGTGCCACCAGTGGGACAGGGACCACCGGGGAGCTGTTTTTT
CATSGTGTTGELFF
>-|TRBD1|TRBV12-5|TRBJ1-2
TGTGCTAGTGGTTTGGTAGTCTCGGAGACAGGGAATGGCTACACCTTC
CASGLVVSETGNGYTF
>-|-|TRBV24-1|TRBJ2-2
TGTGCCACCAGTGATTCTACAGGGCACACCGGGGAGCTGTTTTTT
CATSDSTGHTGELFF
>-|-|TRBV14|TRBJ2-1
TGTGCCAGCAGCCCCTGGGGCCTTAGTGAGCAGTTCTTC
CASSPWGLSEQFF
>-|-|TRBV6-5|TRBJ1-1
TGTGCCAGCAGTTCACAGTTAAACACTGAAGCTTTCTTT
CASSSQLNTEAFF
>few|-|TRBV29-1|TRBJ2-7
TGCAGCGTTGAAATGGGCTGGAATGAGCAGTACTTC
CSVEMGWNEQYF
>-|TRBD2|TRBV5-1|TRBJ2-1
TGCGCCAGCAGCAGCTCTAGCGGGGGGGCCAATGAGCAGTTCTTC
CASSSSSGGANEQFF
>-|-|TRBV30|TRBJ1-5
TGTGCCTGGAGTGTGCAGGACAGAAGGAATCAGCCCCAGCATTTT
CAWSVQDRRNQPQHF
>-|TRBD2|TRBV7-2|TRBJ2-7
TGTGCCAGCAAGCGGGGGACCGACTACGAGCAGTACTTC
CASKRGTDYEQYF
>-|-|TRBV29-1|TRBJ1-2
TGCAGCGTCGAGCTCTCTTATGGCTACACCTTC
CSVELSYGYTF
>once|TRBD1|TRBV19|TRBJ1-2
TGTGCCAGCCGCAGGGGGCGAAACTATGGCTACACCTTC
CASRRGRNYGYTF
>-|TRBD1|TRBV5-1|TRBJ1-2
TGCGCCAGCAGCCGCCGGGACAGCAATAACTATGGCTACACCTTC
CASSRRDSNNYGYTF
>-|-|TRBV6-2/TRBV6-3|TRBJ2-7
TGTGCCAGCAGTTTAGGGGGAAATTACGAGCAGTACTTC
CASSLGGNYEQYF
>-|-|TRBV5-6|TRBJ2-7
TGTGCCAGCAGCTCGACCTACCAGTGGGACTTATACGAGCAGTACTTC
CASSSTYQWDLYEQYF
>-|TRBD1|TRBV19|TRBJ1-1
TGTGCCAGGAATGACAGGGTCGACACTGAAGCTTTCTTT
CARNDRVDTEAFF
>once|-|TRBV4-1|TRBJ2-1
TGCGCCAGCAGCCAAGGGGGAGGCAATGAGCAGTTCTTC
CASSQGGGNEQFF
>once|-|TRBV6-5|TRBJ1-3
TGTGCCAGCAGTTACTCAATACAGGGAGGAAACACCATATATTTT
CASSYSIQGGNTIYF
>-|-|TRBV18|TRBJ1-2
TGTGCCAGCTCACCACCGATCCAGCGAAGTTTCTATGGCTACACCTTC
CASSPPIQRSFYGYTF
>-|TRBD1|TRBV25-1|TRBJ2-5
TGTGCCAGCAGTGAAGCGGCCCGACAGGGACAAGAGACCCAGTACTTC
CASSEAARQGQETQYF
>-|-|TRBV5-1|TRBJ1-1
TGCGCCAGCAGCTTGGCCGATGCGGGAGCCACTGAAGCTTTCTTT
CASSLADAGATEAFF
>-|-|TRBV3-1/TRBV3-2|TRBJ1-2
TGTGCCAGCAGCCAGATTAACCGGGACATAGATGGCTACACCTTC
CASSQINRDIDGYTF
>-|-|TRBV24-1|TRBJ1-6
TGTGCCACCAGTGACTCACAGGGTTCACCCCTCCACTTT
CATSDSQGSPLHF
>-|-|TRBV4-3|TRBJ2-1
TGCGCCAGCAGCCGCAATGGGCGAAATGAGCAGTTCTTC
CASSRNGRNEQFF